Listed below are T cell receptor beta chains from one sample, sequenced in a study of shared clonotypes between healthy human individuals. Sequencing was performed with immunoSEQ multiplex PCR; in TCRdb, only in-frame clones are kept and a portion is missing. This table has around 2.1 million clones, more than 85% appearing once. The sequenced sample was naive CD8+ T cells from PBMCs. These receptors came from a man aged 18 to 30 in good health. Some clones in this sample may be carry-over from other donors' samples. CDR3s include the opening cysteine and the closing phenylalanine or tryptophan. A D gene is named only where the DNA matches it firmly. Clone size is not always given. Where it is, it says once, few, many or a class for expanded clones.

v_call	clone_size	j_call	d_call	cdr3_nt	cdr3_aa
TRBV9	NA	TRBJ1-2	NA	TGTGCCAGCAGTGCGTGGGCAGCTAACTATGGCTACACCTTC	CASSAWAANYGYTF
TRBV5-4	NA	TRBJ1-1	TRBD1	TGTGCCAGCAAAACCACAGGGGGCTTCACTGAAGCTTTCTTT	CASKTTGGFTEAFF
TRBV19	NA	TRBJ2-2	NA	TGTGCCAGTAGTATCCCCTCTGAGCCGTCCGCGAACACCGGGGAGCTGTTTTTT	CASSIPSEPSANTGELFF
TRBV5-1	NA	TRBJ2-1	TRBD2	TGCGCCAGCAGCCGGACCGGGACTAGTCACAATGAGCAGTTCTTC	CASSRTGTSHNEQFF
TRBV7-9	NA	TRBJ1-2	TRBD1	TGTGCCAGCAGCCACGCCCCCGGACAGGGATTCTATGGCTACACCTTC	CASSHAPGQGFYGYTF
TRBV5-5	once	TRBJ2-6	NA	TGTGCCAGCAGTAGCATTTTTGGGGCTTACTCTGGGGCCAACGTCCTGACTTTC	CASSSIFGAYSGANVLTF
TRBV28	NA	TRBJ1-1	TRBD1	TGTGCCAGCAGTTTATGGGACAGGGAGGGAGGAACTGAAGCTTTCTTT	CASSLWDREGGTEAFF
TRBV9	NA	TRBJ2-1	NA	TGTGCCAGCAGCGTCTATGGAAGGACGGACAATGAGCAGTTCTTC	CASSVYGRTDNEQFF
TRBV6-5	NA	TRBJ2-7	NA	TGTGCCAGCAGTTATTGGGACTCTGGGGCCTACGAGCAGTACTTC	CASSYWDSGAYEQYF
TRBV10-1	once	TRBJ2-3	TRBD2	TGCGCCAGCAGCGAGCAGACTAGCGGGAGGCCACGGGGGCAGTATTTT	CASSEQTSGRPRGQYF